The rows below give T cell receptor beta chains drawn from one sample of a study of CD8+ T cells in alopecia areata. The table came from immunoSEQ multiplex PCR; TCRdb's copy has only in-frame clones and leaves some out. The data show over 200,000 clones, about 53% seen once. Sequencing used CD4+ T cells sorted from blood, obtained at week 0. These receptors were taken from a human donor with alopecia areata. CDR3s include the opening cysteine and the closing phenylalanine or tryptophan. The order of the fields is clone size, V gene, J gene, D gene, CDR3 protein, CDR3 DNA. The D gene is left open where the match is weak. The size entry is marked missing in some rows and otherwise reads once, few, many or a size class.

.	TRBV25-1	TRBJ1-1	.	CASSEYADLDEAFF	TGTGCCAGCAGTGAATACGCCGACTTGGATGAAGCTTTCTTT
.	TRBV11-2	TRBJ2-3	.	CASSLVSLSTDTQYF	TGTGCCAGCAGCTTAGTTTCGCTGAGCACAGATACGCAGTATTTT
.	TRBV4-1	TRBJ2-3	TRBD2	CATKGLAGSTDTQYF	TGCGCTACCAAGGGGCTAGCGGGGAGCACAGATACGCAGTATTTT
.	TRBV6-4	TRBJ2-2	TRBD1	CASSVSGTGSTGELFF	TGTGCCAGCAGTGTGAGCGGGACAGGGAGCACCGGGGAGCTGTTTTTT
.	TRBV27	TRBJ1-2	TRBD1	CASSRDRRGGYTF	TGTGCCAGCAGTAGGGACAGGAGAGGTGGCTACACCTTC
.	TRBV5-1	TRBJ1-1	.	CASSFSGTVNTEAFF	TGCGCCAGCAGCTTTTCCGGGACGGTGAACACTGAAGCTTTCTTT
once	TRBV11-2	TRBJ2-7	.	CASSSGWGVYEQYF	TGTGCCAGCAGCTCGGGATGGGGCGTCTACGAGCAGTACTTC
.	TRBV27	TRBJ2-6	.	CASSSPSFSGANVLTF	TGTGCCAGCAGTTCCCCCTCCTTCTCTGGGGCCAACGTCCTGACTTTC
.	TRBV7-2	TRBJ2-7	TRBD2	CASTAGGPYEQYF	TGTGCCAGCACAGCGGGGGGACCCTACGAGCAGTACTTC
.	TRBV13	TRBJ1-2	.	CASSPPDGWNYGYTF	TGTGCCAGCAGCCCTCCGGACGGATGGAACTATGGCTACACCTTC
few	TRBV29-1	TRBJ1-1	.	CSVVPIDTEAFF	TGCAGCGTCGTTCCCATAGACACTGAAGCTTTCTTT
few	TRBV18	TRBJ2-7	TRBD1	CASSPRDRGREQYF	TGTGCCAGCTCACCCCGGGACAGGGGGCGCGAGCAGTACTTC